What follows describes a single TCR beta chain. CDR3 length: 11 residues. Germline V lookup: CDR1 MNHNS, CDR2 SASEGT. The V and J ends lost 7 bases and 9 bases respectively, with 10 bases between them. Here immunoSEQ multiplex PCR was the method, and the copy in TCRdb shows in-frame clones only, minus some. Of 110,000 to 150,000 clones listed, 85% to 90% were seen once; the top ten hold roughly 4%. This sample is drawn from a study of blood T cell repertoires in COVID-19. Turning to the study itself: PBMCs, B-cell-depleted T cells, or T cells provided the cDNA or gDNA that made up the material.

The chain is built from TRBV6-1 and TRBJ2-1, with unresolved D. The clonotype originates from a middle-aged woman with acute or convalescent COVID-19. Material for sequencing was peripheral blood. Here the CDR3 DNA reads TGTGCCAGCACCTTTGGGCGTGAGCAGTTCTTC. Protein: CASTFGREQFF.